The 10 T cell receptor beta chains reported below all come from one sample, sequenced in a study of T cell clones after liver transplantation. Profiled with immunoSEQ multiplex PCR; TCRdb holds only in-frame clones, not every one. The sample has 55,000 to 75,000 clones, 70% to 80% seen once. This specimen was CD4+ T cells from blood, taken at the approximately 16-month timepoint. These receptors were collected from a human patient who received a liver transplant. Some T cells may be supplied by the graft donor.

The chain joins TRBV10-3 to TRBJ1-1; D is undetermined. Trimming cost V 11 bases and J 3 bases, with 16 bases left between them. This CDR3 region has 13 residues. Germline-derived CDR1 and CDR2 are ENHRY and SYGVKD. CDR3 bases: TGTGCCCTTCGGACTCGTTGGGACACTGAAGCTTTCTTT. Translation gives CALRTRWDTEAFF.

The V gene is TRBV7-2, the J gene TRBJ2-3, with D hard to call. V lost 4 bases and J lost 0, with 8 bases in between. CDR3 length equals 14 residues. Per germline, CDR1 SGHTA and CDR2 FQGNSA. CDR3 nucleotides: TGTGCCAGCAGCTGGTTGACTAGCACAGATACGCAGTATTTT. This gives the protein CASSWLTSTDTQYF.

The V and J genes are TRBV11-3 and TRBJ2-2; no reliable D call. Germline CDR1 is SGHNT and CDR2 is YENEEA. V gave up 7 bases and J gave up 4 bases, with 7 bases separating them. The CDR3 contains 12 residues. The CDR3 loop is CASTGITGELFF. DNA of the CDR3: TGTGCCAGCACAGGAATCACCGGGGAGCTGTTTTTT.

V and J are TRBV29-1 and TRBJ1-1, with D maybe TRBD1 (5 bases). This CDR3 is 12 amino acids long. V shed 6 bases and J shed 5 bases, with 13 bases lying between them. Germline V CDR1 and CDR2: SQVTM, ANQGSEA. The CDR3 DNA reads as TGCAGCGTCGACAACCGGGGGACTGAAGCTTTCTTT. Its protein product is CSVDNRGTEAFF.

CDR3 residues: CASSSGGEQYV. CDR3 DNA: TGTGCCAGCAGCTCGGGCGGCGAGCAGTACGTC. The chain employs TRBV6-6 and TRBJ2-7, with unresolved D. The CDR3 has 11 amino acids. Trimming cost V 6 bases and J 6 bases, with 9 bases left between them. Germline values: CDR1 MNHNY, CDR2 SVGAGI (reference sequence).

This clone showed up just once. J is TRBJ2-1 and V is TRBV13; TRBD1 matches at 7 bases. The CDR3 is 15 amino acids. Germline CDR1 PRHDT, CDR2 FYEKMQ (reference sequence). V trimming: 3 bases; J trimming: 4 bases; junction bases outside the gene matches: 6. CDR3 sequence: CASSLGTEPYNEQFF. Here the CDR3 DNA reads TGTGCCAGCAGCTTGGGGACAGAACCGTACAATGAGCAGTTCTTC.

This chain links TRBV5-8 with TRBJ2-1; TRBD2 aligns across 11 bases. Germline V gives CDR1 SGHTS, CDR2 YDEGEE. Germline trimming cut 4 bases from V and 0 bases from J; bases unmatched to any gene: 12. This CDR3 comprises 19 residues. The CDR3 loop reads CASSPQGLAGGSSYNEQFF. For the CDR3, the DNA is TGTGCCAGCAGCCCCCAGGGGCTAGCGGGAGGAAGCTCCTACAATGAGCAGTTCTTC.

This chain uses TRBV6-1 with TRBJ2-7; D is unresolved. Trimming took off 3 bases at V and 6 bases at J, with 6 bases between the two ends. The CDR3 is 11 residues long. Germline-derived CDR1 and CDR2 are MNHNS and SASEGT. The CDR3 here is CASSELSEQYF. The CDR3 DNA reads TGTGCCAGCAGTGAGCTCTCCGAGCAGTACTTC.

The chain carries TRBV5-1 and TRBJ1-1; D unclear. CDR3 length: 14 residues. Germline V gene sequence: CDR1 SGHRS, CDR2 YFSETQ. Between the trimmed V and J ends, which lost 1 base and 1 base, there was a span of 8 bases. CDR3 coding DNA: TGCGCCAGCAGCTTGATTGGTGGGAACACTGAAGCTTTCTTT. It codes for CASSLIGGNTEAFF.

The chain joins TRBV30 to TRBJ2-7; 7 nucleotides line up with TRBD1. V was clipped by 2 bases and J by 6 bases; unmatched bases: 4. The germline CDR1 and CDR2 sequences are GTSNPN and SVGIG (reference sequence). This CDR3 is 12 amino acids long. The CDR3 DNA follows: TGTGCCTGGAGTTTCGGACAGGCCGAGCAGTACGTC. Its translation is CAWSFGQAEQYV.